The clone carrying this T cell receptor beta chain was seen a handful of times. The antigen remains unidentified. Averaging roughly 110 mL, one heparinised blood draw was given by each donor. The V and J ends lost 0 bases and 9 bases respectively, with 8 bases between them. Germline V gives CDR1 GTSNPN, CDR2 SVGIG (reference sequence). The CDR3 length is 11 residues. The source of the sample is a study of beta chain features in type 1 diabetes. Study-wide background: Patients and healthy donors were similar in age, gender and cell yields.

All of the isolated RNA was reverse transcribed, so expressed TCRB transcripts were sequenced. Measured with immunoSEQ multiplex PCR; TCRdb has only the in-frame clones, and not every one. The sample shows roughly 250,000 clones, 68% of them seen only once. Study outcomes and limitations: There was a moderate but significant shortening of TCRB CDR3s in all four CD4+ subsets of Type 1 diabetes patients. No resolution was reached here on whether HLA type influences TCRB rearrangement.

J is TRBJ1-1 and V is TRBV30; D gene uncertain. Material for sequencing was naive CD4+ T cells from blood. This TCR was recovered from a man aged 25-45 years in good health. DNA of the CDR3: TGTGCCTGGAGTGTGGAGGGTAAAGCTTTCTTT. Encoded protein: CAWSVEGKAFF.